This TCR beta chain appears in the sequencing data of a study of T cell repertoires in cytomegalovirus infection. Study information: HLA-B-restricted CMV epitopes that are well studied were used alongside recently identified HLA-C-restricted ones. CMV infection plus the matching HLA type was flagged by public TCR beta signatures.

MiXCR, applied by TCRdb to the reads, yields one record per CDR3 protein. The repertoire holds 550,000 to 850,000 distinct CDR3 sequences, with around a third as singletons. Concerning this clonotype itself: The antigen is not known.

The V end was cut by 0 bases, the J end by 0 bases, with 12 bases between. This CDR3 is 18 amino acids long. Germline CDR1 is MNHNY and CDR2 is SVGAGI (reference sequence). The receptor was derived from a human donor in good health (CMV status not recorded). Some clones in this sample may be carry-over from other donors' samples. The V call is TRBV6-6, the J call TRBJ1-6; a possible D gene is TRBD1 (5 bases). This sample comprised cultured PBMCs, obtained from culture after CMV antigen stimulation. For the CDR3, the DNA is TGTGCCAGCAGTTACTCAGGTGACAGAGGCTCCTATAATTCACCCCTCCACTTT. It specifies CASSYSGDRGSYNSPLHF.